The clone carrying this T cell receptor beta chain has at least ten counts. The data originate from a study of response to subunit inactivated influenza vaccine. One entry per CDR3 protein results from TCRdb running MiXCR on the RT-PCR reads. This table holds 500,000 to 550,000 distinct CDR3 sequences, about 8% found once. CDR1 and CDR2 (germline): SQVTM, ANQGSEA. J lost 4 bases, V lost 2 bases, and 9 bases had no gene match. The CDR3 sequence is 15 residues long. The chain uses TRBV29-1 and TRBJ2-7, with 9 positions matching TRBD1. This clonotype originated in a man aged 45-69 years who received an inactivated influenza vaccine. Sequenced material: PBMCs from blood, taken less than 30 months after vaccination. The CDR3 reads CSVEISGTGRYEQYF. Written as DNA, the CDR3 is TGCAGCGTTGAAATATCCGGGACAGGGCGATACGAGCAGTACTTC.